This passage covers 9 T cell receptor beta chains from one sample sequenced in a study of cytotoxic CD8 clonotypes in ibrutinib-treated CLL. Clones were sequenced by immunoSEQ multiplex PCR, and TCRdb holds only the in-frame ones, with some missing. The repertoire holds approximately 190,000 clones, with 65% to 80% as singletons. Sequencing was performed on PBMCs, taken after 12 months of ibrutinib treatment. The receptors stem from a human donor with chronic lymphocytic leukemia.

CDR3 coding DNA: TGTGCCAGCAGGAGGGGGGATATCCGCACTGAAGCTTTCTTT. As protein: CASRRGDIRTEAFF. J is TRBJ1-1 and V is TRBV7-9; a possible D gene is TRBD1 (6 bases). Deletions cut 6 bases from V and 4 bases from J, with 15 bases between. The germline V gene encodes CDR1 SEHNR and CDR2 FQNEAQ (reference sequence). The CDR3 runs to 14 residues. Complete variable domain (other parts from reference TRBV7-9 and TRBJ1-1): DTGVSQNPRHKITKRGQNVTFRCDPISEHNRLYWYRQTLGQGPEFLTYFQNEAQLEKSRLLSDRFSAERPKGSFSTLEIQRTEQGDSAMYLCASRRGDIRTEAFFGQGTRLTVV.

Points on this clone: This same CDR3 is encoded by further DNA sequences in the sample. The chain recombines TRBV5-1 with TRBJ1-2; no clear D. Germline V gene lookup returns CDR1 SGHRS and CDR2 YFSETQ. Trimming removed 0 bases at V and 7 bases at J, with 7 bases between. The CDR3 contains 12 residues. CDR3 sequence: CASSLEVGGYTF. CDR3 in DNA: TGCGCCAGCAGCTTGGAAGTGGGTGGCTACACCTTC.

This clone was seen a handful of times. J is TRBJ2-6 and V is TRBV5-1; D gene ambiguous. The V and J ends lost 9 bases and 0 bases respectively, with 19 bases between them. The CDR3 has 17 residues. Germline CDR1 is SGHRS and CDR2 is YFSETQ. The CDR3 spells CATSADPPPSGANVLTF. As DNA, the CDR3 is TGCGCCACCTCCGCGGACCCGCCGCCCTCTGGGGCCAACGTCCTGACTTTC.

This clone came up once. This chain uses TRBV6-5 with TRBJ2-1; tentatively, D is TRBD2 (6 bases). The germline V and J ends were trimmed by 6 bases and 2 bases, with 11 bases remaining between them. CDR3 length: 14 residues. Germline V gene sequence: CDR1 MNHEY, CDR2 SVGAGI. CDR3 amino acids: CASRSGLPYNEQFF. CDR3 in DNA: TGTGCCAGCAGATCGGGACTCCCCTACAATGAGCAGTTCTTC.

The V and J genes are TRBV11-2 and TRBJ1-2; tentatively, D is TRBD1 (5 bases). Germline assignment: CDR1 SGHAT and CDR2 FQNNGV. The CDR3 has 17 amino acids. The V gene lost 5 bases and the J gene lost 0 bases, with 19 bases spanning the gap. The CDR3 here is CASSPIRGRPSNYGYTF. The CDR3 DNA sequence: TGTGCCAGCAGCCCTATTCGGGGCAGACCGTCTAACTATGGCTACACCTTC.

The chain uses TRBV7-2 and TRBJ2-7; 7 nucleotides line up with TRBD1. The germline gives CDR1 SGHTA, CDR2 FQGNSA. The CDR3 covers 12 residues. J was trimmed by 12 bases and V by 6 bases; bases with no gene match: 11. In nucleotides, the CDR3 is TGTGCCAGCAGATCCTTACAGGGGCATCCGTACTTC. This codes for CASRSLQGHPYF.

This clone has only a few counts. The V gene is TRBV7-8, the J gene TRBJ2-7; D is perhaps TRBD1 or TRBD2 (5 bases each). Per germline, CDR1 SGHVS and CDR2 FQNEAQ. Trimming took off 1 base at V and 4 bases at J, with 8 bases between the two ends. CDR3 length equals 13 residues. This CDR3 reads CASSLVGEYEQYF. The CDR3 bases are TGTGCCAGCAGCTTAGTAGGGGAGTACGAGCAGTACTTC.

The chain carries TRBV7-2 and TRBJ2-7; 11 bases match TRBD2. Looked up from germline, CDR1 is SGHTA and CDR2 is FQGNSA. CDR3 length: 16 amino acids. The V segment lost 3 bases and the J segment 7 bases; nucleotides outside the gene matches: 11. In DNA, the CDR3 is TGTGCCAGCAGCTTCACCGGGACTAGCGGTCCCCAGGAGCAGTACTTC. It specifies CASSFTGTSGPQEQYF.

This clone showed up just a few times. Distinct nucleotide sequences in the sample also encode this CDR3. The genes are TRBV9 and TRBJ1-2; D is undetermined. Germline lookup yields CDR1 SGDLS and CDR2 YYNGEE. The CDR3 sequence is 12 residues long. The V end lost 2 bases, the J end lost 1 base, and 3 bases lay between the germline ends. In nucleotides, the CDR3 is TGTGCCAGCAGCGTCCTTAACTATGGCTACACCTTC. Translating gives CASSVLNYGYTF.